The 30 T cell receptor beta chains below all came from one sample that was sequenced in a study of cytomegalovirus exposure and HLA in healthy donors. The PCR contained 60 Vbeta and 13 Jbeta primers. TCRdb keeps only in-frame clones here, not all; method: immunoSEQ multiplex PCR. This table has 120,000 or so clones, 75% to 80% appearing once. The sequencing sample was made of PBMCs. The origin of the receptors is a woman aged 40 to 55 in good health and CMV-seronegative.

This sequence joins TRBV5-6 and TRBJ1-2; no definite D call. This CDR3 comprises 13 residues. V lost 1 base and J 9 bases, leaving 13 bases between the germline ends. From germline, CDR1 is SGHDT and CDR2 YYEEEE. The CDR3 region has the DNA TGTGCCAGCAGCTTGCCGCGTGTCGGGAGCTACACCTTC. This codes for CASSLPRVGSYTF.

V gene TRBV23-1 combines with J gene TRBJ2-7, with 7 bases lining up with TRBD1. TRBV23-1 is an ORF, and what it does is uncertain. Trimming removed 0 bases from V and 3 bases from J; junction bases left unmatched: 8. CDR3 length equals 16 residues. As DNA, the CDR3 is TGCGCCAGCAGTCAATCGAGGGACAGACAACACTACGAGCAGTACTTC. It specifies CASSQSRDRQHYEQYF.

This sequence joins TRBV7-8 and TRBJ1-6; D remains ambiguous. The CDR3 is made up of 15 amino acids. Germline V gene data show CDR1 as SGHVS and CDR2 as FQNEAQ. V was pared by 1 base and J by 0 bases, with 4 bases between. The DNA for the CDR3 is TGTGCCAGCAGCTTAGGTAGCTCCTATAATTCACCCCTCCACTTT. Its protein product is CASSLGSSYNSPLHF.

The genes are TRBV5-1 and TRBJ1-1; a weak D match, TRBD1 (6 bases). Trimming took 1 base from V and 2 from J, leaving 9 bases between them. Germline V gives CDR1 SGHRS, CDR2 YFSETQ. The CDR3 runs 14 residues. CDR3 in DNA: TGCGCCAGCAGCTTGCTAGGGGGAAACACTGAAGCTTTCTTT. Protein product: CASSLLGGNTEAFF.

The chain has TRBV28 and TRBJ2-1; maybe TRBD2 (6 bases). The CDR3 contains 14 residues. CDR1 is MDHEN and CDR2 is SYDVKM in the germline V gene. V shed 6 bases and J shed 6 bases, with 15 bases lying between them. The CDR3 region has the DNA TGTGCCAGCAGCCCCGTACGGAGGGGCAATGAGCAGTTCTTC. Residues: CASSPVRRGNEQFF.

In this sample, this clone turned up a few times. This chain's CDR3 is CASSELEGQVNEQFF. CDR3 in DNA: TGTGCCAGCAGTGAGTTGGAGGGCCAGGTAAATGAGCAGTTCTTC. The chain recombines TRBV25-1 with TRBJ2-1; a possible D gene is TRBD2 (6 bases). V was shortened by 3 bases and J by 7 bases, with 16 bases between the two germline ends. This CDR3 has 15 amino acids. Germline loops: CDR1 MGHDK, CDR2 SYGVNS.

This clone was seen a single time. CDR3 amino acids: CASSGGTEKYGYTF. CDR3 in DNA: TGTGCCAGCAGTGGGGGGACAGAGAAGTATGGCTACACCTTC. The V gene is TRBV28, the J gene TRBJ1-2, with 7 bases identical to TRBD1. V shed 5 bases, J shed 5 bases, and the junction held 8 bases outside the gene matches. This CDR3 has 14 residues. The germline V gene encodes CDR1 MDHEN and CDR2 SYDVKM.

The chain uses TRBV19 and TRBJ2-5; D is possibly TRBD1 (5 bases). Looked up from germline, CDR1 is LNHDA and CDR2 is SQIVND (reference sequence). CDR3 size: 13 residues. V lost 5 bases and J lost 5, with 12 bases in between. The CDR3 DNA reads TGTGCCAGTAGTGGGCAGGGCGCGGAGACCCAGTACTTC. This sequence encodes CASSGQGAETQYF.

J is TRBJ1-2 and V is TRBV4-2; maybe TRBD1 (6 bases). V shed 4 bases and J shed 4 bases, with 16 bases lying between them. Germline-derived CDR1 and CDR2 are LGHNA and YNFKEQ. This CDR3 region has 15 residues. The CDR3 sequence: CASSLSGGQTYGYTF. For the CDR3, the DNA is TGTGCCAGCAGCCTCTCGGGGGGCCAAACCTATGGCTACACCTTC.

Only a few counts were recorded for this clone. Here the CDR3 DNA reads TGTGCCAGCACGAAGGAGGATTCCTATGGCTACACCTTC. Protein product: CASTKEDSYGYTF. The chain recombines TRBV2 with TRBJ1-2, with unresolved D. The CDR3 spans 13 residues. The V end was cut by 7 bases, the J end by 4 bases, with 13 bases between. Germline V gene sequence: CDR1 SNHLY, CDR2 FYNNEI. Full variable domain (remainder filled in from reference TRBV2 and TRBJ1-2): EPEVTQTPSHQVTQMGQEVILRCVPISNHLYFYWYRQILGQKVEFLVSFYNNEISEKSEIFDDQFSVERPDGSNFTLKIRSTKLEDSAMYFCASTKEDSYGYTFGSGTRLTVV.

This clone has only one observation. This chain uses TRBV28 with TRBJ1-4, with D perhaps matching TRBD1 (5 bases). The V and J ends lost 5 bases and 8 bases respectively, with 18 bases between them. Germline V lookup: CDR1 MDHEN, CDR2 SYDVKM. The CDR3 has 15 amino acids. The CDR3 reads CASSTPRAGGEKLFF. In nucleotides, the CDR3 is TGTGCCAGCAGTACCCCCAGGGCGGGAGGGGAAAAACTGTTTTTT. The full variable domain, with the rest looked up from reference TRBV28 and TRBJ1-4, is DVKVTQSSRYLVKRTGEKVFLECVQDMDHENMFWYRQDPGLGLRLIYFSYDVKMKEKGDIPEGYSVSREKKERFSLILESASTNQTSMYLCASSTPRAGGEKLFFGSGTQLSVL.

This clone is a singleton in its sample. The chain couples TRBV4-3 to TRBJ1-2; 7 bases line up with TRBD1. Losses at the gene ends were 0 bases for V and 7 bases for J; bases not matched to a gene: 5. The CDR3 has 14 amino acids. CDR1 LGHNA and CDR2 YSLEER come from the germline V gene. CDR3 sequence (DNA): TGCGCCAGCAGCCAAGATCAGGGGGTTCGTGGCTACACCTTC. Protein product: CASSQDQGVRGYTF.

The gene calls are TRBV5-1 and TRBJ2-1; 13 nucleotides match TRBD2. The CDR3 sequence is 14 residues long. The germline CDR1 and CDR2 sequences are SGHRS and YFSETQ. V gave up 5 bases and J gave up 9 bases; unmatched junction bases: 5. CDR3 sequence: CASSFGTSGIEQFF. CDR3 DNA sequence: TGCGCCAGCAGTTTCGGGACTAGCGGGATTGAGCAGTTCTTC.

J is TRBJ2-7 and V is TRBV28; TRBD2 is a possible D gene (5 bases). This CDR3 spans 14 amino acids. The V gene lost 4 bases and the J gene lost 0 bases, with 10 bases spanning the gap. Germline V gene lookup returns CDR1 MDHEN and CDR2 SYDVKM. The CDR3, as DNA: TGTGCCAGCAGTTCGGGATTCAGCTCCTACGAGCAGTACTTC. It translates to CASSSGFSSYEQYF.

J is TRBJ2-7 and V is TRBV18; 11 positions match TRBD2. CDR3 length: 17 amino acids. The V and J ends lost 9 bases and 5 bases, in that order; junction bases with no gene match: 18. The germline CDR1 and CDR2 sequences are KGHSH and LQKENI. CDR3 loop: CASQEASGRSILNEQYF. In DNA form, the CDR3 reads TGTGCCAGTCAGGAGGCTAGCGGGAGGTCAATCTTGAACGAGCAGTACTTC.

The chain employs TRBV13 and TRBJ2-7; 10 bases match TRBD2. Losses at the gene ends were 2 bases for V and 1 base for J; bases not matched to a gene: 5. The germline V gene encodes CDR1 PRHDT and CDR2 FYEKMQ (reference sequence). CDR3 length: 16 amino acids. CDR3 residues: CASSLSLAGASYEQYF. CDR3 sequence (DNA): TGTGCCAGCAGCTTAAGTCTAGCGGGAGCGTCCTACGAGCAGTACTTC.

The V call is TRBV2, the J call TRBJ2-7, with D perhaps TRBD2 (6 bases). CDR1 is SNHLY and CDR2 is FYNNEI in the germline V gene. The CDR3 has 13 amino acids. The V gene lost 6 bases and the J gene lost 6 bases, with 15 bases spanning the gap. This chain's CDR3 is CASRAGLGAEQYF. The CDR3 region has the DNA TGTGCCAGCAGAGCGGGTCTCGGGGCCGAGCAGTACTTC.

The chain recombines TRBV7-2 with TRBJ2-5, with D tentatively TRBD1 (6 bases). V shed 4 bases and J shed 2 bases, with 17 bases lying between them. Looked up from germline, CDR1 is SGHTA and CDR2 is FQGNSA. The CDR3 has 16 amino acids. The CDR3 sequence: CASSSRDTITQETQYF. CDR3 bases: TGTGCCAGCAGCTCCCGGGACACCATAACTCAAGAGACCCAGTACTTC.

The chain is built from TRBV5-5 and TRBJ2-5, with D uncertain. The J call could be wrong; TRBJ2-7 is a better fit for the DNA end. The CDR3 contains 13 residues. Germline values: CDR1 SGHKS, CDR2 YYEKEE (reference sequence). The CDR3 DNA sequence: TGTGCCAGCAGCTTAGAAACTTCCTACGAGCAGTACTTC. Protein: CASSLETSYEQYF.

This clone has a single count. The rearrangement joins TRBV7-9 to TRBJ2-1; possible D gene TRBD2, 6 bases. With 4 bases removed from V and 7 bases from J, the gap between germline ends came to 14 bases. This CDR3 is 14 amino acids long. Germline assignment: CDR1 SEHNR and CDR2 FQNEAQ (reference sequence). CDR3 DNA: TGTGCCAGCAGCTCCCCCAGCGGAGGGAATGAGCAGTTCTTC. Translating gives CASSSPSGGNEQFF.

Comment on this clone: This sample also contains other DNA sequences that code for the same CDR3. The CDR3 DNA reads TGTGCCAGCAGTTCCGGGACAGGGGCTTACGAGCAGTACTTC. Protein sequence: CASSSGTGAYEQYF. The rearrangement uses TRBV28 and TRBJ2-7; 10 bases align to TRBD1. The CDR3 has 14 residues. Germline CDR1 and CDR2: MDHEN and SYDVKM. With V trimmed by 4 bases and J by 4 bases, 4 bases remained unmatched.

This chain links TRBV18 with TRBJ2-7; 10 positions agree with TRBD2. The V gene end was trimmed by 0 bases and the J gene end by 5 bases; junction bases not matched to a gene: 4. This CDR3 has 15 amino acids. Germline V CDR1 and CDR2: KGHSH, LQKENI. Written as DNA, the CDR3 is TGTGCCAGCTCACCACCCGTGAGCGGGAGGGACGAGCAGTACTTC. It translates to CASSPPVSGRDEQYF.

CDR3 nucleotides: TGTGCCAGCTCACCTCAGGGGGGCCTGAACACTGAAGCTTTCTTT. This translates into CASSPQGGLNTEAFF. This chain joins TRBV18 and TRBJ1-1; TRBD1 matches at 7 bases. CDR3 length: 15 amino acids. The germline gives CDR1 KGHSH, CDR2 LQKENI. Germline trimming cut 3 bases from V and 0 bases from J; bases unmatched to any gene: 4.

V and J are TRBV4-1 and TRBJ2-7; 7 bases match TRBD2. Germline CDR1 MGHRA, CDR2 YSYEKL. The V gene end was trimmed by 1 base and the J gene end by 2 bases; junction bases not matched to a gene: 8. This CDR3 has 16 amino acids. The CDR3 DNA is TGCGCCAGCAGCCAAGGAGTTCTAGCGGCTACCTACGAGCAGTACTTC. Residues: CASSQGVLAATYEQYF.

This rearrangement joins TRBV11-2 to TRBJ2-7, with 10 bases aligning to TRBD2. The V gene end was trimmed by 8 bases and the J gene end by 8 bases; junction bases not matched to a gene: 12. The germline gives CDR1 SGHAT, CDR2 FQNNGV. The CDR3 has 14 residues. The CDR3 region is CASAIAGGPRKQYF. The CDR3 region has the DNA TGTGCCAGCGCCATAGCGGGAGGTCCGAGGAAGCAGTACTTC.

As for this clone: Compared with germline, one end of the junction differs, possibly owing to a read error. The genes are TRBV9 and TRBJ2-7, with D perhaps matching TRBD2 (6 bases). Looked up from germline, CDR1 is SGDLS and CDR2 is YYNGEE. The CDR3 loop spans 14 amino acids. As DNA, the CDR3 is TGTGCCAGCAACGTAGGGCCGGGGGAGTACGAGCAGTACTTC. Residues: CASNVGPGEYEQYF.

The CDR3 protein is CSVEEGWGQGQEKLFF. In DNA, the CDR3 is TGCAGCGTTGAGGAAGGGTGGGGACAGGGGCAAGAAAAACTGTTTTTT. The chain carries TRBV29-1 and TRBJ1-4; 10 bases match TRBD1. Germline values: CDR1 SQVTM, CDR2 ANQGSEA. CDR3 length: 16 residues. With V trimmed by 3 bases and J by 8 bases, 12 bases remained unmatched.

The rearrangement links TRBV5-4 to TRBJ2-5, with a weak D call TRBD1 (5 bases). The CDR3 covers 16 residues. V was pared by 3 bases and J by 6 bases, with 21 bases between. From germline, CDR1 is SGHNT and CDR2 YYREEE (reference sequence). CDR3 in amino acids: CASSSWSQGTLKTQYF. In DNA form, the CDR3 reads TGTGCCAGCAGCTCCTGGAGTCAGGGAACCCTGAAGACCCAGTACTTC.

This CDR3 reads CAIRGGESGNTIYF. CDR3 bases: TGTGCCATCAGGGGAGGGGAGTCTGGAAACACCATATATTTT. The chain combines TRBV10-3 with TRBJ1-3; D might be TRBD1 (5 bases). Germline V gives CDR1 ENHRY, CDR2 SYGVKD. This CDR3 has 14 amino acids. Trimming pared 6 bases from V and 1 base from J, leaving 10 bases between.

This chain connects TRBV5-1 to TRBJ2-1; D is possibly TRBD1 (5 bases). V was shortened by 5 bases and J by 1 base, with 10 bases between the two germline ends. The CDR3 spans 14 residues. The germline V gene has CDR1 SGHRS and CDR2 YFSETQ. The CDR3 reads CASRVPGSYNEQFF. As DNA, the CDR3 is TGCGCCAGCAGGGTCCCAGGGTCCTACAATGAGCAGTTCTTC.